What follows is one T cell receptor (beta chain) and its context. Measured with immunoSEQ multiplex PCR; TCRdb has only the in-frame clones, and not every one. Of roughly 34,000 clones listed, 86% are singletons. Time point indicated: new active TB diagnosis, blood taken before or within 7 days of starting treatment. This sample was taken from a study of T cells in tuberculosis. The specimen was PBMCs, collected at tuberculosis diagnosis. This receptor was taken from an adult with tuberculosis.

CDR3 protein: CASNRDGGMNTEAFF. For the CDR3, the DNA is TGTGCCAGCAACAGGGATGGGGGTATGAACACTGAAGCTTTCTTT. This chain uses TRBV5-4 with TRBJ1-1; the D gene is possibly TRBD1 (6 bases). Germline V gives CDR1 SGHNT, CDR2 YYREEE (reference sequence). This CDR3 has 15 residues. V was pared by 6 bases and J by 0 bases, with 15 bases between.